This T cell receptor beta chain was recovered during a study of a mutant IDH1 vaccine in newly diagnosed glioma (dated by TCRdb to about 2021). Background on the whole study: The approximately 33 treated patients were 62.5% male and around 40% female, with a mean age of approximately 40 years. Prior to enrollment, standard therapy consisting of radiotherapy alone, temozolomide alone, or radiochemotherapy with temozolomide had been administered to patients, with the combination being received by most patients. Peripheral blood was drawn at six visits: V03 (baseline), V05, V07, V10, V12 and V13. Longitudinal TCRB deep sequencing was done for 25 treated patients, wherever samples were available for exploratory analyses. The paper as a whole reports these results and caveats: No apparent relationship was observed between pseudoprogression and alterations in the top peripheral T cell clonotypes detected by TCRB sequencing. PBMC samples for TCRB deep sequencing were selected based on availability. Immune responses induced by the vaccine were seen in around 93% of patients across multiple MHC alleles. According to the authors, sample limitations meant that analyses of patient blood samples could not be reproduced.

Libraries came from the immunoSEQ multiplex PCR assay. Following the manufacturer's protocol, the hsTCRB Kit was used to amplify rearranged TCR beta chain sequences. An Illumina MiSeq was used to sequence the TCRB libraries. The original pipeline was this. The proprietary platform of the kit vendor was used for demultiplexing, trimming and gene mapping. TCRdb mirrors the immuneACCESS table, restricted to in-frame sequences. Some clones are absent from its copies; in checked studies, under half trace to an unresolved V gene, and the reason for the others is unknown. V and J calls and clone size come straight from that table; D and trimming were deduced from the DNA. The sample includes under 65,000 clones, with approximately 80% observed a single time. Clones ranked in the top ten supply 1.5% to 2% of the sample. V lost 5 bases and J lost 1 base; the stretch between them is 14 bases long. Per the germline V gene, SGHAT is the CDR1 and FQNNGV is the CDR2. Reading from cysteine to phenylalanine, the CDR3 counts 15 amino acids. The retained sequence is limited to the CDR3, 45 bases, with the frame set at the first base.

On this clone: The specificity of this receptor is unknown. Base qualities were left out, and no much larger clone turns up one base away.

The sample's time point label is to be understood as: baseline, week 1 (first vaccination visit). Explained via the paper, the treatment or condition label denotes: pre-vaccination baseline after standard-of-care therapy. Donors had newly diagnosed WHO grade 3 or 4 IDH1-mutant astrocytomas with loss of nuclear ATRX. The samples were drawn from NOA16, a multicentre, single-arm, open-label phase I trial in Germany that tested a mutant IDH1 peptide vaccine in humans for the first time. For immunogenicity testing, the blood drawn at visit V03 was used as the baseline sample. Genomic DNA for TCRB sequencing was extracted from EDTA blood using the DNeasy Blood and Tissue Kit.

This TCR came from a woman aged 40 to 50 with glioma. The sequences come from PBMCs, collected from a glioma patient treated with radiotherapy, temozolomide or both. The chain links TRBV11-2 with TRBJ1-1, with the identity of the D gene unclear. In nucleotides, the sequence is TGTGCCAGCAGCCCCTTGCCGGGAGCGAACACTGAAGCTTTCTTT. This sequence encodes CASSPLPGANTEAFF.